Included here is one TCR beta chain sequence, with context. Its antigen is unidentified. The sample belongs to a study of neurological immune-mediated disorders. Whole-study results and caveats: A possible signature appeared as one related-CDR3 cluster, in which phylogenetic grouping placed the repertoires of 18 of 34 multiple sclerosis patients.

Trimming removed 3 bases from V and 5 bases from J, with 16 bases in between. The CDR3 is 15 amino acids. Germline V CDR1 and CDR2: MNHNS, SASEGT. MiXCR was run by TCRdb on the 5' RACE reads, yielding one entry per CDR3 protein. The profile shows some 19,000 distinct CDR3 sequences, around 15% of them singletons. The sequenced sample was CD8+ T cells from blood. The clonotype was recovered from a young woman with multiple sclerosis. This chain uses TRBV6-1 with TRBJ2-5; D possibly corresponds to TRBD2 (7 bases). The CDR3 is CASSEVWGRGETQYF. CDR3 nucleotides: TGTGCCAGCAGTGAGGTCTGGGGGCGGGGGGAGACCCAGTACTTC.